This T cell receptor (beta chain) emerged from a study of human T cells and chemical hapten exposure (dated by TCRdb to about 2021). The study in broad terms: For sensitization, 2% DPC in acetone was applied to a 2 cm by 2 cm area of upper inner arm skin. Roughly 30 alopecia patients gave blood for TCR sequencing at one to four time points (pre-sensitization, 2, 6 and 24 weeks). Throughout the study period of 20 to 30 weeks, patients also received therapeutic DPC doses to the scalp every week. Libraries were combined into a pool for sequencing, and differences in TCR yield between samples came mainly from small differences in library volumes within the pool. In alopecia patients, the study followed how the peripheral blood TCR repertoire changed in vivo over primary and secondary sensitization to diphenylcyclopropenone (DPC), a hapten. Both TCR alpha and TCR beta chains were sequenced from each blood RNA sample. Patch tests used Finn chambers with 0.01% DPC on the upper back, scored after 6 days by International Contact Dermatitis Research Group standards. Blood samples were taken from patients before sensitization (week 0) and then at 2, 6 and about 24 weeks after DPC sensitization. The mostly female patient cohort included alopecia areata with under or over 50% scalp involvement, alopecia totalis and alopecia universalis. Results the study describes overall, beyond this receptor: Significantly more large CDR3 similarity clusters were formed by expanded TCRs than by pre-sensitization or healthy control sets, consistent with antigen-driven responses. A positive correlation was found between the number of PT1 expanded TCRs and patch test score, with significance reached at thresholds 8, 16 and 32 but not 4. All patients had alopecia, a presumed autoimmune disease, so their immune response might differ from that of healthy individuals. No change with DPC sensitization was found in the number of TCRs above 1 in 1000 frequency, and no evidence of global repertoire structure alterations was found. Repeated subsampling changed both the strength of the expansion versus patch-test correlation and the threshold at which that correlation became significant.

Libraries were prepared through RACE. The data were produced on a NextSeq 500. During library preparation, unique molecular identifiers were attached to individual cDNA molecules so that TCRs could be counted in a quantitative, reproducible way. The paper's processing steps were these. The median number of TCRs per sample was roughly 100,000, ranging from 23,224 to 690,600. The Decombinator software suite was used to annotate V, J and CDR3 in the TCR reads. For PS versus PT1 abundance plots, all samples were subsampled to the same number of TCRs (28,000). Expanded TCRs were defined as absent before sensitization and observed at least eight times at the 2-week time point. TCRdb reanalyzed the raw reads on its own, using fastp at Q25 for trimming and MiXCR for clone calling, and kept in-frame beta chains. Rows with one shared CDR3 protein collapse into an entry with the most common genes and DNA. The authors' filters were not applied to this entry. This sample holds 40,000 or so distinct CDR3 sequences; roughly a tenth were observed only once. 13% to 15% of the sample is held by the ten biggest clonotypes.

The sample's time point label is to be understood as: patch test 2, 6 weeks after DPC sensitization. The meaning of the sample's treatment or condition label: therapeutic diphenylcyclopropenone sensitization with weekly scalp DPC. Total RNA was extracted from unfractionated whole blood collected in Tempus Blood RNA tubes. Blood at each patch-test visit was drawn before the patch test was applied. Patients were considered eligible if aged 18 to 70, diagnosed with alopecia and deemed suitable for DPC therapy, and patients were excluded if pregnant. In regard to this clonotype: This receptor's antigen is unknown. Within one base of it there is no much larger clone, and no base qualities were kept.

V lost 3 bases and J lost 4 bases; the stretch between them is 10 bases long. According to the germline V gene, CDR1 reads KGHSH and CDR2 reads LQKENI. The CDR3 covers 14 residues, taking in both the cysteine and the phenylalanine. Solely the CDR3 DNA is kept, with 42 bases framed from the first base. The rearrangement combines TRBV18 with TRBJ1-3; the best D guess is TRBD1, with 5 bases matching. The sample was whole blood, taken in connection with sensitization to the hapten diphenylcyclopropenone (DPC). This receptor was obtained from a woman aged 25-40 years with alopecia areata. Some clones in this sample may be carry-over from other donors' samples. At the DNA level, the sequence is TGTGCCAGCTCACCGGGGGAAAACGGAAACACCATATATTTT. Translated, it gives CASSPGENGNTIYF.